A single sample gave rise to the 2 T cell receptor beta chains below, sequenced in a study of cytomegalovirus exposure and HLA in healthy donors. PCR amplification relied on 60 Vbeta primers (plus 13 Jbeta primers). Sequencing used immunoSEQ multiplex PCR; TCRdb keeps in-frame clones, though not all of them. The sample holds under 200,000 clones, around 78% seen once. Sample: PBMCs. The receptors originated from a woman younger than 45 in good health and CMV-seropositive.

The chain links TRBV25-1 to TRBJ1-2, with D possibly matching TRBD1 (6 bases). Deletions cut 6 bases from V and 5 bases from J, with 16 bases between. CDR1 is MGHDK and CDR2 is SYGVNS in the germline V gene. The CDR3 consists of 14 residues. The CDR3 DNA is TGTGCCAGCAGCCGATGGGGGCCGGAATATGGCTACACCTTC. Translation: CASSRWGPEYGYTF.

The chain couples TRBV5-1 to TRBJ2-2, with D possibly TRBD1 on 7 matching bases. CDR1 is SGHRS and CDR2 is YFSETQ in the germline V gene. This CDR3 spans 15 amino acids. V lost 0 bases, J lost 4 bases, and 10 bases lay in between. The CDR3, as DNA: TGCGCCAGCAGCTTGGCAGGGGGACTCACCGGGGAGCTGTTTTTT. It specifies CASSLAGGLTGELFF. Full variable domain (remainder filled in from reference TRBV5-1 and TRBJ2-2): KAGVTQTPRYLIKTRGQQVTLSCSPISGHRSVSWYQQTPGQGLQFLFEYFSETQRNKGNFPGRFSGRQFSNSRSEMNVSTLELGDSALYLCASSLAGGLTGELFFGEGSRLTVL.